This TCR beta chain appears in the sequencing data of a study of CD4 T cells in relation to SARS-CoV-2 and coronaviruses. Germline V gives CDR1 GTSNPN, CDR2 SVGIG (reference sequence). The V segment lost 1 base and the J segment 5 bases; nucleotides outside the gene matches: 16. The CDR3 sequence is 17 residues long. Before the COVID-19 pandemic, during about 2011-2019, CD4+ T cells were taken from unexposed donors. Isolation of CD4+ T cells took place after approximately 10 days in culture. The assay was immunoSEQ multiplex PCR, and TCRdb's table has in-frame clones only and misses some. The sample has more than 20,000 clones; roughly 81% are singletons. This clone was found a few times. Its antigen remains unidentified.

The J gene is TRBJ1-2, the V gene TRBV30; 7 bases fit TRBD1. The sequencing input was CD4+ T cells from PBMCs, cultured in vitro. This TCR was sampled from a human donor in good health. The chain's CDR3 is CAWSADRVADNKYGYTF. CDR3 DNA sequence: TGTGCCTGGAGTGCCGACAGGGTGGCCGACAACAAATATGGCTACACCTTC.